This T cell receptor (beta chain) was observed in a study of memory CD4+ T cells and cytomegalovirus serostatus. For the study at large: Healthy Belgian adult donors included under ten CMV-positive and some 25 CMV-negative people.

The CDR3 contains 15 residues. The V segment lost 7 bases and the J segment 8 bases; nucleotides outside the gene matches: 11. The germline CDR1 and CDR2 sequences are SNHLY and FYNNEI. In the study's own analysis: Out-of-frame sequences were removed, leaving a few million distinct TCRbeta sequences. TCRdb keeps only in-frame clones here, not all; method: immunoSEQ multiplex PCR. That table supplies the V and J calls and clone size; D and trimming were determined from the DNA. The table records about 80,000 clones, 80% of them present only once. The sort gate was single viable CD3+CD4+CD8-CD45RO+ cells for memory CD4+ T cells. This clone has only a few counts.

The material sequenced was memory CD4+ T cells from blood. This rearrangement joins TRBV2 to TRBJ2-2; TRBD1 matches at 9 bases. The sequence was obtained from an adult in good health and CMV-seronegative. This CDR3 reads CASTWTGVVDGELFF. The CDR3 nucleotides read TGTGCCAGCACCTGGACAGGGGTCGTTGATGGGGAGCTGTTTTTT.